This TCR beta chain is from a study of follicular helper T cells after annual influenza vaccination. Study-level points and caveats: Yearly vaccinations repeatedly recalled conserved clonotypes in ICOS+CD38+ cTfh. Day 7 ICOS+CD38+ clones were most often found later in ICOS-CD38- cTfh cells.

Time point described: 2014-2015 season, pre-vaccination. Donors were community-dwelling with no influenza vaccine in the prior 6 months. Donors with HIV/AIDS, active malignancy, immunomodulators or active illness were excluded. To note about this clone: Its antigen is currently unknown.

Profiled with immunoSEQ multiplex PCR; TCRdb holds only in-frame clones, not every one. The table includes about 27,000 clones, roughly 80% detected once. Germline loops: CDR1 SGDLS, CDR2 YYNGEE. V gave up 0 bases and J gave up 3 bases, with 16 bases separating them. The CDR3 runs to 17 residues. This TCR was recovered from an adult who received the influenza vaccine. The input for sequencing was CXCR5+ CD38- circulating T follicular helper cells from blood, taken on the day of influenza vaccination. Subset in this sample: circulating Tfh, non-naive CD4+CXCR5+PD-1+ (ICOS+CD38+ or ICOS-CD38-). This chain joins TRBV9 and TRBJ2-1; D might be TRBD1 (5 bases). The CDR3 sequence is CASSVERGRQIYNEQFF. Here the CDR3 DNA reads TGTGCCAGCAGCGTAGAGCGCGGTCGACAGATCTACAATGAGCAGTTCTTC.